These 13 T cell receptor beta chains were all obtained from the same sample, sequenced in a study of CD8+CD57+ T cells in acquired aplastic anemia. Genomic DNA was employed as the template in profiling TCR beta VDJ and CDR3. MiXCR was run by TCRdb on the reads, yielding one entry per CDR3 protein. This sample has 400,000 to 450,000 distinct CDR3 sequences, with 65% to 80% found just once. The specimen sequenced was sorted CD4+, CD8+, or CD8+CD57+ T cells (not recorded which) from PBMCs. Every receptor here comes from a human donor in good health, serving as a control.

To note about this clonotype: Since the CDR3 does not end with the conserved phenylalanine or tryptophan, this likely comes from a read error. The DNA is omitted, as the CDR3 cannot be located on it reliably, and the CDR3 follows TCRdb's listing. The chain has TRBV7-6 and TRBJ1-2; the table assigns TRBD1, which was not confirmed against the DNA. The CDR3 sequence runs 13 residues, both termini included. CDR1 is SGHVS, CDR2 FNYEAQ, per germline. The CDR3 sequence is CASSLGTGGTETQ.

CDR3 sequence: CASSSRDVTNQQYF. In nucleotides, the CDR3 is TGTGCCAGCAGCTCCCGGGACGTCACCAACCAGCAGTACTTC. This rearrangement joins TRBV7-2 to TRBJ2-7; D tentatively fits TRBD1 or TRBD2 (5 bases each). The CDR3 has 14 residues. V lost 4 bases, J lost 8 bases, and 18 bases lay in between. Germline V gene sequence: CDR1 SGHTA, CDR2 FQGNSA.

This chain joins TRBV7-6 and TRBJ2-6; D might be TRBD2 (5 bases). Germline CDR1 SGHVS, CDR2 FNYEAQ. V was cut by 1 base and J by 11 bases, with 21 bases left in between. The CDR3 runs 17 residues. The CDR3 DNA is TGTGCCAGCAGCTTAGGGCAGCAAGGAACTGAGGACTACGTCCTGACTTTC. Translated, it gives CASSLGQQGTEDYVLTF.

Concerning this clonotype itself: No conserved phenylalanine or tryptophan ends this CDR3, so it is likely a read error. The DNA is omitted, as the CDR3 cannot be located on it reliably, and the CDR3 follows TCRdb's listing. V is TRBV7-9 and J is TRBJ1-2. Germline CDR1 and CDR2: SEHNR and FQNEAQ (reference sequence). The CDR3 extends over 13 residues, inclusive of both ends. The CDR3 here is CASHVKGRSSPLH.

This clonotype was detected ten times or more. The chain carries TRBV12-3 or TRBV12-4 and TRBJ2-2; 12 bases are shared with TRBD1. This CDR3 contains 16 residues. V trimming: 5 bases; J trimming: 4 bases; junction bases outside the gene matches: 5. In DNA form, the CDR3 reads TGTGCCAGCAGTACGGGACAGGGGGCGAGCACCGGGGAGCTGTTTTTT. The encoded protein is CASSTGQGASTGELFF.

The CDR3 DNA is TGTGCCAGTAGTATAGATGGGAGCGGTCACACCTTC. Translation: CASSIDGSGHTF. The J gene is TRBJ1-2, the V gene TRBV19, with D uncertain. The CDR3 is made up of 12 amino acids. Per the germline V gene, CDR1 is LNHDA and CDR2 is SQIVND (reference sequence). The V end lost 0 bases, the J end lost 12 bases, and 11 bases lay between the germline ends.

The chain links TRBV20-1 to TRBJ1-6; 9 positions match TRBD1. The trim removed 6 bases at V and 6 bases at J, leaving 3 bases unmatched. The CDR3 contains 13 residues. Germline CDR1 reads DFQATT; CDR2 reads SNEGSKA (reference sequence). In nucleotides, the CDR3 is TGCAGTGCCGGGACAGGGCTTAATTCACCCCTCCACTTT. Protein sequence: CSAGTGLNSPLHF.

This clonotype was counted at least ten times. This sequence joins TRBV12-3 or TRBV12-4 and TRBJ1-2; no clear D. V was pared by 7 bases and J by 5 bases, with 17 bases between. This CDR3 contains 14 residues. The CDR3 is CASTEGIVGYGYTF. The CDR3 DNA reads TGTGCCAGCACGGAGGGCATAGTGGGATATGGCTACACCTTC.

This clonotype was counted ten times or more. V and J are TRBV10-3 and TRBJ2-7; D perhaps matches TRBD1 (6 bases). Germline V gene data show CDR1 as ENHRY and CDR2 as SYGVKD. This CDR3 is built from 12 residues. Trimming removed 5 bases from V and 3 bases from J, with 8 bases in between. The CDR3 protein is CAISQQGYEQYF. The CDR3 coding sequence is TGTGCCATCAGTCAACAGGGCTACGAGCAGTACTTC.

V gene TRBV20-1 combines with J gene TRBJ2-5, with TRBD1 matching over 8 bases. The CDR3 spans 16 residues. V lost 6 bases to trimming and J lost 1 base; unmatched junction nucleotides: 13. Germline lookup yields CDR1 DFQATT and CDR2 SNEGSKA (reference sequence). The CDR3 is CSATSDPGTGQETQYF. CDR3 bases: TGCAGTGCCACCAGTGATCCCGGGACAGGCCAAGAGACCCAGTACTTC.

The chain links TRBV2 to TRBJ2-7; possibly TRBD1 for D (5 bases). CDR3 length equals 15 residues. Germline-derived CDR1 and CDR2 are SNHLY and FYNNEI. Trimming took off 4 bases at V and 11 bases at J, with 24 bases between the two ends. CDR3 nucleotide sequence: TGTGCCAGCAGTGTCAGACAGTATGGCTACACCGTCGAGTACTTC. Amino acid sequence: CASSVRQYGYTVEYF.

J is TRBJ2-3 and V is TRBV11-2; 8 positions match TRBD1. Trimming cost V 5 bases and J 2 bases; bases outside gene matches: 6. The CDR3 has 15 amino acids. From germline, CDR1 is SGHAT and CDR2 FQNNGV. DNA of the CDR3: TGTGCCAGCAGCCCGACAGGGGCCCTCACAGATACGCAGTATTTT. Translation: CASSPTGALTDTQYF.

Details on this clonotype: The junction differs from germline at one of its ends, possibly a read error. The chain is built from TRBV29-1 and TRBJ1-4, with D perhaps matching TRBD1 (5 bases). Per the germline V gene, CDR1 is SQVTM and CDR2 is ANQGSEA. The CDR3 sequence is 14 residues long. CDR3 DNA sequence: TGCAGCGTTGAAACCGACTGGGGAGGGGAAAGACTGTCTTTT. Translating it yields CSVETDWGGERLSF.